This TCR beta chain was identified during a study of T cell clonality in common variable immunodeficiency. The CDR3 spans 15 residues. Germline trimming cut 2 bases from V and 2 bases from J; bases unmatched to any gene: 5. Germline values: CDR1 SEHNR, CDR2 FQNEAQ (reference sequence). Using immunoSEQ multiplex PCR, the repertoire was profiled, and TCRdb retains in-frame clones only, with some absent. The sample holds tens of thousands of clones, and no clone turns up only once. Study-wide results and limits: Repertoire-complication correlations in CVID were limited by patient heterogeneity.

This clone showed up many times. Its antigen is undetermined. The read ends 3 residues before the CDR3 terminus; that terminus is restored from the germline J gene. The chain employs TRBV7-9 and TRBJ1-1, with 7 bases aligning to TRBD1. The sample was peripheral blood mononuclear cells. The TCR was taken from a person aged 18 to 70 in good health. The CDR3: CASSLLGTANTEAFF. Incomplete CDR3 DNA: TGTGCCAGCAGCTTACTTGGGACAGCTAACACTGAA. Looking up the rest from reference TRBV7-9 and TRBJ1-1 gives the full variable domain: DTGVSQNPRHKITKRGQNVTFRCDPISEHNRLYWYRQTLGQGPEFLTYFQNEAQLEKSRLLSDRFSAERPKGSFSTLEIQRTEQGDSAMYLCASSLLGTANTEAFFGQGTRLTVV.